This T cell receptor beta chain is drawn from a study of cytotoxic CD8 clonotypes in ibrutinib-treated CLL. Study in general: Complete response was seen in 2 patients and partial in approximately 25; some 12 progressed and around 14 stayed remitted after a median about six years. Study observations and caveats: Baseline clonality, above age-matched healthy donor levels, tracked circulating CD8+ T-cell counts.

Method: immunoSEQ multiplex PCR; TCRdb's copy keeps in-frame clones and lacks some. The table lists about 300,000 clones, roughly 76% of them singletons. In the case of this clone: Its antigen remains unknown.

The CDR3 length is 15 residues. Trimming stripped 2 bases from V and 4 bases from J, with 12 bases between. Germline assignment: CDR1 SEHNR and CDR2 FQNEAQ (reference sequence). This material consisted of PBMCs, taken at disease progression, from a patient treated with ibrutinib. V is TRBV7-9 and J is TRBJ1-3; D call uncertain. The receptor was isolated from a human donor with chronic lymphocytic leukemia. CDR3 nucleotide sequence: TGTGCCAGCAGCTTAAGGGATGGCACCGGAAACACCATATATTTT. Protein sequence: CASSLRDGTGNTIYF.